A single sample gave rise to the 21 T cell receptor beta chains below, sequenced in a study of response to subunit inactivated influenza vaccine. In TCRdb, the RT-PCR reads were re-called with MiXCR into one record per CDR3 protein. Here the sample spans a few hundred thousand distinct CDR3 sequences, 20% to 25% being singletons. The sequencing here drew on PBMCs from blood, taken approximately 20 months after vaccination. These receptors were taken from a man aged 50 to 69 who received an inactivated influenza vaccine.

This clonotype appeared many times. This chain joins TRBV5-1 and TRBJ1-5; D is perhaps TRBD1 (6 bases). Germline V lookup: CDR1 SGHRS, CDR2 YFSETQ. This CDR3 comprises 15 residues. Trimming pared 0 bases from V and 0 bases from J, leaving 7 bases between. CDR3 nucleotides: TGCGCCAGCAGCTTGGAGGGGGATAGCAATCAGCCCCAGCATTTT. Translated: CASSLEGDSNQPQHF. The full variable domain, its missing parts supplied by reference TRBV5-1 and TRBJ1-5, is KAGVTQTPRYLIKTRGQQVTLSCSPISGHRSVSWYQQTPGQGLQFLFEYFSETQRNKGNFPGRFSGRQFSNSRSEMNVSTLELGDSALYLCASSLEGDSNQPQHFGDGTRLSIL.

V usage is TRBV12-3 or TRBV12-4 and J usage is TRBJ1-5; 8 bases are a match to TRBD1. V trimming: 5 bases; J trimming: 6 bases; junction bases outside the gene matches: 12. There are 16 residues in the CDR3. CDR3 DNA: TGTGCCAGCAGTACTGGGACAGGCCCCGATGGTCAGCCCCAGCATTTT. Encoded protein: CASSTGTGPDGQPQHF.

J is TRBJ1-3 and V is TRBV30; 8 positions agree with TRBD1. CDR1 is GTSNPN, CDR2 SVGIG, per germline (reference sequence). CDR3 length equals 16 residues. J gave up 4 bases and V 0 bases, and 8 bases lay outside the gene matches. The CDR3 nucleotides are TGTGCCTGGAGTGTAAGGGGCAGGGGGCAAGGAAACACCATATATTTT. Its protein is CAWSVRGRGQGNTIYF.

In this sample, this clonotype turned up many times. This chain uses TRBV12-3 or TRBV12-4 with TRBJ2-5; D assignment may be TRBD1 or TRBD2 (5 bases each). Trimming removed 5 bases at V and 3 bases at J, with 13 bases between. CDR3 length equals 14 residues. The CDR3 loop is CASSRAGTEETQYF. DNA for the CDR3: TGTGCCAGCAGTCGGGCCGGGACGGAAGAGACCCAGTACTTC.

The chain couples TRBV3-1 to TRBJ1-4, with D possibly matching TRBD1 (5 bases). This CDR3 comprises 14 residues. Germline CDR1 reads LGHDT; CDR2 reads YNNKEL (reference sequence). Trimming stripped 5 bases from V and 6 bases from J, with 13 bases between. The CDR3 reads CASSESWGDEKLFF. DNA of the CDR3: TGTGCCAGCAGCGAGAGCTGGGGGGATGAAAAACTGTTTTTT. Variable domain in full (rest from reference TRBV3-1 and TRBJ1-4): DTAVSQTPKYLVTQMGNDKSIKCEQNLGHDTMYWYKQDSKKFLKIMFSYNNKELIINETVPNRFSPKSPDKAHLNLHINSLELGDSAVYFCASSESWGDEKLFFGSGTQLSVL.

The CDR3 is CATSDLRRADNEQFF. The CDR3 coding sequence is TGTGCCACCAGTGATTTGCGCCGGGCAGACAATGAGCAGTTCTTC. V is TRBV24-1 and J is TRBJ2-1; D unresolved. Trimming cost V 0 bases and J 5 bases, with 10 bases left between them. The CDR3 spans 15 residues. The germline CDR1 and CDR2 sequences are KGHDR and SFDVKD.

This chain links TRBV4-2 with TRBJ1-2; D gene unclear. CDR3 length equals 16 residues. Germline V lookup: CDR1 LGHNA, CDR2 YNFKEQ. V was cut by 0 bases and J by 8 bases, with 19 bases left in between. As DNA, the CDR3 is TGTGCCAGCAGCCAAGATACTACCCACGGGTTGAGCGGCTACACCTTC. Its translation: CASSQDTTHGLSGYTF.

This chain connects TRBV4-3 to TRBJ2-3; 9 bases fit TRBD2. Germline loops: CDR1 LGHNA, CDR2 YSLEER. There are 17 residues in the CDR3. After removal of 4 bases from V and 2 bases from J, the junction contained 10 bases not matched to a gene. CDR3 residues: CASSLQFRGGATDTQYF. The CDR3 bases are TGCGCCAGCAGCCTCCAGTTTCGCGGGGGGGCCACAGATACGCAGTATTTT.

The DNA for the CDR3 is TGCGCCAGCAGCTCGGTACCGGGACAGGGATCTAATTCACCCCTCCACTTT. This encodes CASSSVPGQGSNSPLHF. The V gene is TRBV5-1, the J gene TRBJ1-6; 9 bases line up with TRBD1. This CDR3 spans 17 amino acids. Trimming cost V 3 bases and J 6 bases; bases outside gene matches: 10. Germline V CDR1 and CDR2: SGHRS, YFSETQ.

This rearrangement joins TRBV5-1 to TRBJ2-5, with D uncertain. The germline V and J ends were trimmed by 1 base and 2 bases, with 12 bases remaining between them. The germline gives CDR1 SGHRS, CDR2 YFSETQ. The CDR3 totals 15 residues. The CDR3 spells CASSLQPAQQETQYF. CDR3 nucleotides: TGCGCCAGCAGCTTGCAACCGGCTCAACAAGAGACCCAGTACTTC. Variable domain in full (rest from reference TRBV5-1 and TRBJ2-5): KAGVTQTPRYLIKTRGQQVTLSCSPISGHRSVSWYQQTPGQGLQFLFEYFSETQRNKGNFPGRFSGRQFSNSRSEMNVSTLELGDSALYLCASSLQPAQQETQYFGPGTRLLVL.

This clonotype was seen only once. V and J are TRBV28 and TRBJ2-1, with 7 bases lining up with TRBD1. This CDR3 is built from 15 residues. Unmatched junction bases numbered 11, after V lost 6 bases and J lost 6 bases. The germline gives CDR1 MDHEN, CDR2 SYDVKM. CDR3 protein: CASSHLIHRGNEQFF. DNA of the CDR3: TGTGCCAGCAGCCACCTCATCCACAGGGGCAATGAGCAGTTCTTC.

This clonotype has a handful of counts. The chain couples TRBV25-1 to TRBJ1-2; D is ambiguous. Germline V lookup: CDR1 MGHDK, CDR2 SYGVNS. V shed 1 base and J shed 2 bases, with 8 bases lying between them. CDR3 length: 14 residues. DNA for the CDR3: TGTGCCAGCAGTGAATTAGGACGGAACTATGGCTACACCTTC. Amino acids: CASSELGRNYGYTF.

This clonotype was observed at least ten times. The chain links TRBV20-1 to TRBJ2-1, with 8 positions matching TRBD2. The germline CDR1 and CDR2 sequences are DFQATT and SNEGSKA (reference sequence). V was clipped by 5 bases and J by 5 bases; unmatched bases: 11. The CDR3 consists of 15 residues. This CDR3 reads CSASAGTSIHNEQFF. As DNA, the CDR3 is TGCAGTGCTTCCGCCGGGACTAGTATCCACAATGAGCAGTTCTTC.

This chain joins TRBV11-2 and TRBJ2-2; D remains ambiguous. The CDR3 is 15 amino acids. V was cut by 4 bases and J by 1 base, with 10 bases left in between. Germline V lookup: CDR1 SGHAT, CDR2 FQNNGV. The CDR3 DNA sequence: TGTGCCAGCAGCTCTTGGGAAGGGAACACCGGGGAGCTGTTTTTT. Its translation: CASSSWEGNTGELFF.

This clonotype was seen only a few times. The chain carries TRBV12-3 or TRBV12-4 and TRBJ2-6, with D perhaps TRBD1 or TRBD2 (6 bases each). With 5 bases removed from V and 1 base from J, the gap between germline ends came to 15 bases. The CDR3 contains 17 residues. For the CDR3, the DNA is TGTGCCAGCAGTAGGGTTACAGGGAGGTCTGGGGCCAACGTCCTGACTTTC. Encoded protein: CASSRVTGRSGANVLTF.

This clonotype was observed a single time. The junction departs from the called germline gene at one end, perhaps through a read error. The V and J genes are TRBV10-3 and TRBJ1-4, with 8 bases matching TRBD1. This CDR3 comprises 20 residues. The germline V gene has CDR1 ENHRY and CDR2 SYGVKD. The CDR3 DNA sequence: TGTGCCATCAGTGAGGGACAGGGTGGCGCGGAACAACCAACTAATGAAAAACTGTATTTT. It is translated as CAISEGQGGAEQPTNEKLYF.

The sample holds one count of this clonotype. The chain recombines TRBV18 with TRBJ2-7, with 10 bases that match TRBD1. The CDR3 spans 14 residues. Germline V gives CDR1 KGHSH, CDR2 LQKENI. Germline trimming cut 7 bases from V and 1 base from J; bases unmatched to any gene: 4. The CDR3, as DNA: TGTGCCAGCTTACGGGACAGGGGTTCCTACGAGCAGTACTTC. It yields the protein CASLRDRGSYEQYF.

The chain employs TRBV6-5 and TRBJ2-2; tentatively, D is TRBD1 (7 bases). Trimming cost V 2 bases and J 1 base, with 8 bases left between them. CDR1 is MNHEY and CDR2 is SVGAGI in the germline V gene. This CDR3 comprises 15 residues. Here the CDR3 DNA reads TGTGCCAGCAGTTACCAGGGGGGGAACACCGGGGAGCTGTTTTTT. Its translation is CASSYQGGNTGELFF.

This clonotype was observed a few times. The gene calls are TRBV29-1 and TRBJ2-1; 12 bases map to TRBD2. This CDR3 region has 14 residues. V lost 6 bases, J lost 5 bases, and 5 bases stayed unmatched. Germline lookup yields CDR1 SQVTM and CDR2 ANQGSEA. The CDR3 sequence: CSVARTSGNNEQFF. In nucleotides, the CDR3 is TGCAGCGTAGCGCGGACTAGCGGGAACAATGAGCAGTTCTTC.

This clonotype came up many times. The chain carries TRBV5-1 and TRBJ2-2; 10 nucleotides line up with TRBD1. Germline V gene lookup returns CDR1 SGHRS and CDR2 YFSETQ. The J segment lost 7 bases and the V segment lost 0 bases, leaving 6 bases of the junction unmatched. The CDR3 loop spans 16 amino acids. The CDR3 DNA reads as TGCGCCAGCAGCTTGGTCGGGACAGGGGAAGGCGGGGAGCTGTTTTTT. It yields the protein CASSLVGTGEGGELFF.

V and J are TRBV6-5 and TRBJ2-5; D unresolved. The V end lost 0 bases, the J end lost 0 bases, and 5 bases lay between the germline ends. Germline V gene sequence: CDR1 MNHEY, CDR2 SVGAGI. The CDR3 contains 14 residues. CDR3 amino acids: CASSYSTDQETQYF. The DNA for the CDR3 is TGTGCCAGCAGTTACTCGACGGACCAAGAGACCCAGTACTTC.